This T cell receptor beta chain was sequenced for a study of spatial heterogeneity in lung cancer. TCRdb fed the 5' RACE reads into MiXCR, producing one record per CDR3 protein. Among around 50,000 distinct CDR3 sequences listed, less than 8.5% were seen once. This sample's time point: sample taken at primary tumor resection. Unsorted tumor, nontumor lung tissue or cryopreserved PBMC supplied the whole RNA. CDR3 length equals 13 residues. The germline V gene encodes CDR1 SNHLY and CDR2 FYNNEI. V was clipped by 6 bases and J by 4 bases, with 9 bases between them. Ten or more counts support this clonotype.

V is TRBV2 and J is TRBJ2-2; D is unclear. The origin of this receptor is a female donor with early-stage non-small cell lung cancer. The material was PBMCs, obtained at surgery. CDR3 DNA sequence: TGTGCCAGCAGCCGTTCCTTCACCGGGGAGCTGTTTTTT. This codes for CASSRSFTGELFF.